The rows below give T cell receptor beta chains drawn from one sample of a study of blood T cell repertoires in COVID-19. TCRdb's copy holds only in-frame clones and misses some; the assay was immunoSEQ multiplex PCR. This table has about 230,000 clones, over 65% appearing once. Sequencing was performed on peripheral blood. The receptor set was obtained from a woman between 65 and 79 years old with active or convalescent COVID-19. Both conserved end residues are part of each CDR3. D genes are given only for firm matches. Clone size is not always given. Where it is, it says once, few, many or a class for expanded clones.

CDR3aa: CASSFPLGGLAGELFF; CDR3nt: TGTGCCAGCAGTTTCCCCCTCGGGGGGCTGGCGGGGGAGCTGTTTTTT; j_gene: TRBJ2-2; v_gene: TRBV27; abundance: few; d_gene: .
CDR3aa: CASNPQGSVLYEQYF; CDR3nt: TGCGCCAGCAACCCGCAGGGCTCGGTTCTCTACGAGCAGTACTTC; j_gene: TRBJ2-7; v_gene: TRBV5-1; abundance: .; d_gene: .
CDR3aa: CASSEQGAYGYTF; CDR3nt: TGTGCCAGCAGCGAACAGGGGGCCTATGGCTACACCTTC; j_gene: TRBJ1-2; v_gene: TRBV6-6; abundance: .; d_gene: TRBD1
CDR3aa: CASSPRDRAGGYTF; CDR3nt: TGTGCCAGCAGCCCCCGGGACAGGGCAGGAGGCTACACCTTC; j_gene: TRBJ1-2; v_gene: TRBV7-9; abundance: .; d_gene: TRBD1
CDR3aa: CASSVGQGNSPLHF; CDR3nt: TGTGCCAGCAGTGTCGGACAGGGCAATTCACCCCTCCACTTT; j_gene: TRBJ1-6; v_gene: TRBV2; abundance: .; d_gene: TRBD1
CDR3aa: CASSYSDRFNYGYTF; CDR3nt: TGTGCCAGCAGTTACTCAGACAGGTTCAACTATGGCTACACCTTC; j_gene: TRBJ1-2; v_gene: TRBV6-5; abundance: .; d_gene: .
CDR3aa: CASSLGYQTHGIQYF; CDR3nt: TGCGCCAGCAGCTTGGGGTATCAAACCCACGGCATTCAGTACTTC; j_gene: TRBJ2-4; v_gene: TRBV5-1; abundance: .; d_gene: .
CDR3aa: CASSLGLAGDGETQYF; CDR3nt: TGTGCCAGCAGCCTGGGACTAGCGGGAGATGGTGAGACCCAGTACTTC; j_gene: TRBJ2-5; v_gene: TRBV2; abundance: .; d_gene: TRBD2
CDR3aa: CASSLAGQGSSEVGYTF; CDR3nt: TGTGCCAGCAGCTTGGCGGGACAGGGAAGTTCCGAGGTCGGCTACACCTTC; j_gene: TRBJ1-2; v_gene: TRBV5-5; abundance: .; d_gene: TRBD1
CDR3aa: CAWSTGGGQPQHF; CDR3nt: TGTGCCTGGAGCACAGGGGGTGGTCAGCCCCAGCATTTT; j_gene: TRBJ1-5; v_gene: TRBV30; abundance: .; d_gene: TRBD1
CDR3aa: CASSPGQSTPYEQYF; CDR3nt: TGTGCCAGCTCACCCGGACAGTCCACCCCCTACGAGCAGTACTTC; j_gene: TRBJ2-7; v_gene: TRBV18; abundance: .; d_gene: .
CDR3aa: CAISDLRGRRTEAFF; CDR3nt: TGTGCCATCAGTGATCTCCGGGGGAGGCGTACTGAAGCTTTCTTT; j_gene: TRBJ1-1; v_gene: TRBV10-3; abundance: .; d_gene: .
CDR3aa: CASSIKLAGGREQYF; CDR3nt: TGTGCCAGTAGTATAAAGTTAGCGGGAGGCCGGGAGCAGTACTTC; j_gene: TRBJ2-7; v_gene: TRBV19; abundance: once; d_gene: TRBD2
CDR3aa: CASRPLLAGETDTQYF; CDR3nt: TGCGCCAGCAGACCTCTACTAGCGGGAGAGACAGATACGCAGTATTTT; j_gene: TRBJ2-3; v_gene: TRBV4-1; abundance: once; d_gene: TRBD2
CDR3aa: CASSGYKRGGSDTQYF; CDR3nt: TGCGCCAGCAGCGGGTACAAGCGGGGGGGGTCAGATACGCAGTATTTT; j_gene: TRBJ2-3; v_gene: TRBV4-1; abundance: .; d_gene: TRBD2
CDR3aa: CASSFGQGPDQPQHF; CDR3nt: TGTGCCAGCAGTTTTGGACAGGGGCCTGATCAGCCCCAGCATTTT; j_gene: TRBJ1-5; v_gene: TRBV28; abundance: .; d_gene: TRBD1
CDR3aa: CASSHGSSYNEQFF; CDR3nt: TGTGCCAGCAGCCACGGGAGCTCCTACAATGAGCAGTTCTTC; j_gene: TRBJ2-1; v_gene: TRBV3-1/TRBV3-2; abundance: .; d_gene: .
CDR3aa: CASSVGQGPYGYTF; CDR3nt: TGCGCCAGCAGCGTTGGACAGGGTCCCTATGGCTACACCTTC; j_gene: TRBJ1-2; v_gene: TRBV10-2; abundance: .; d_gene: TRBD1
CDR3aa: CAIRGQGAHDGYTF; CDR3nt: TGTGCCATCAGAGGACAGGGAGCCCATGATGGCTACACCTTC; j_gene: TRBJ1-2; v_gene: TRBV10-3; abundance: .; d_gene: TRBD1
CDR3aa: CASYFLSGNTIYF; CDR3nt: TGTGCCTCCTATTTCCTCTCTGGAAACACCATATATTTT; j_gene: TRBJ1-3; v_gene: TRBV30; abundance: .; d_gene: .